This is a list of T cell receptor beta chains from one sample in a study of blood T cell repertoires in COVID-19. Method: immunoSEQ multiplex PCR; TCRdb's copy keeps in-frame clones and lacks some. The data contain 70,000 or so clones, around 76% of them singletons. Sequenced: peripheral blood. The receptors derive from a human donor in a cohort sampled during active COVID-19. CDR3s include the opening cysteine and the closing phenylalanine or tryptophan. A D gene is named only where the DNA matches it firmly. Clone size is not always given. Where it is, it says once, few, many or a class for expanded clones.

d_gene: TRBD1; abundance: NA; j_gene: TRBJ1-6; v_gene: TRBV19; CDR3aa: CASSIRQGAGNSPLHF; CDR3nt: TGTGCCAGTAGTATCAGGCAGGGGGCCGGTAATTCACCCCTCCACTTT
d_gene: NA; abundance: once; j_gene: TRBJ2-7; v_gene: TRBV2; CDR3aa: CASSEGTTYEQYF; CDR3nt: TGTGCCAGCAGTGAAGGCACTACCTACGAGCAGTACTTC
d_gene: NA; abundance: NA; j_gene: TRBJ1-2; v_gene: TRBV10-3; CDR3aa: CAIRKDSLLHF; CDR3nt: TGTGCCATCAGGAAGGACAGCCTTCTTCACTTC
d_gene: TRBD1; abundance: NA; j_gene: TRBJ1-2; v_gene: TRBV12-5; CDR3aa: CASGLARGQGVGYTF; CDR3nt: TGTGCTAGTGGTTTGGCGAGGGGGCAAGGGGTTGGCTACACCTTC
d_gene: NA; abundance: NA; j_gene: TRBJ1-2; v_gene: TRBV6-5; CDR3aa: CASSYGSSLGGYTF; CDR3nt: TGTGCCAGCAGTTATGGGAGCTCTCTAGGTGGCTACACCTTC
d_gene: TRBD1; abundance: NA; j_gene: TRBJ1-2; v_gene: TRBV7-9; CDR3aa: CASSIRQGLDGYTF; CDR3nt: TGTGCCAGCAGCATCCGACAGGGTCTTGATGGCTACACCTTC
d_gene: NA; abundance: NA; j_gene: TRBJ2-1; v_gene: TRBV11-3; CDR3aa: CASSLTGSYNEQFF; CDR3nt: TGTGCCAGCAGCTTGACAGGCTCCTACAATGAGCAGTTCTTC
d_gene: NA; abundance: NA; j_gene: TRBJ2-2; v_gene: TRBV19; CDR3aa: CASSGRVLGGELFF; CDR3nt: TGTGCCAGTAGTGGCCGGGTGCTAGGAGGGGAGCTGTTTTTT
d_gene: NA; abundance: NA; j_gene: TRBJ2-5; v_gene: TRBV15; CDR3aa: CATSKELPETQYF; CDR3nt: TGTGCCACCAGCAAAGAACTACCAGAGACCCAGTACTTC
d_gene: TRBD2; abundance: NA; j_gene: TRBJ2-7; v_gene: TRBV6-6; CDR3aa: CASSRSSGGGTYEQYF; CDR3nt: TGTGCCAGCAGTCGATCTAGCGGGGGGGGAACCTACGAGCAGTACTTC
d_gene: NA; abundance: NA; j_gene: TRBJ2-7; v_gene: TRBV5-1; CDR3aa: CASSLSPTESYEQYF; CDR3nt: TGCGCCAGCAGCTTGTCGCCGACAGAGTCCTACGAGCAGTACTTC
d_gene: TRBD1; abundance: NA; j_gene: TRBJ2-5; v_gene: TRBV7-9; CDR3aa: CASSLTGAREETQYF; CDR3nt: TGTGCCAGCAGCTTAACAGGGGCCAGGGAAGAGACCCAGTACTTC
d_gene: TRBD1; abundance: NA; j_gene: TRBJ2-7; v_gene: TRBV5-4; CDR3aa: CASSQTGTGGYEQYF; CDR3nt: TGTGCCAGCAGCCAAACCGGGACAGGGGGCTACGAGCAGTACTTC
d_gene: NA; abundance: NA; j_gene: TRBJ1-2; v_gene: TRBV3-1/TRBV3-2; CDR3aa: CASSQGMTAYGYTF; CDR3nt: TGTGCCAGCAGCCAAGGGATGACAGCCTATGGCTACACCTTC
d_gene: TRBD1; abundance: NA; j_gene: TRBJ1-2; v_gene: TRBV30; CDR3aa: CASRDRGRRGYGYTF; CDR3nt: TGTGCCTCCCGGGACAGGGGGCGCCGAGGCTATGGCTACACCTTC
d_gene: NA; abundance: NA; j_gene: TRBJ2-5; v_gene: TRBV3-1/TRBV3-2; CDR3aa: CASSQGRGTQETQYF; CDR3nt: TGTGCCAGCAGCCAGGGAAGAGGGACACAAGAGACCCAGTACTTC
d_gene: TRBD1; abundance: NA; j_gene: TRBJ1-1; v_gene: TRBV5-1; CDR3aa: CASSSTGATEAFF; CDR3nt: TGCGCCAGCAGCTCCACAGGGGCCACTGAAGCTTTCTTT
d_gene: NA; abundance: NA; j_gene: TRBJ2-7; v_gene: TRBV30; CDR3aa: CAWSSQHEQYF; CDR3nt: TGTGCCTGGAGTTCACAGCACGAGCAGTACTTC
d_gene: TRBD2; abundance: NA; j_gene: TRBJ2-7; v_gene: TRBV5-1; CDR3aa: CASSLGTSGGISYEQYF; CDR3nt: TGCGCCAGCAGCTTGGGCACTAGCGGGGGCATCTCCTACGAGCAGTACTTC
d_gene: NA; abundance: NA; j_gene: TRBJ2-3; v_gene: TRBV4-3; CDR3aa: CASSQESVDTQYF; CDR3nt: TGCGCCAGCAGCCAAGAATCCGTAGATACGCAGTATTTT
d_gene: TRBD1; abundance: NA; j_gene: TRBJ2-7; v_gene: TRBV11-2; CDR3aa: CATAQGVSYEQYF; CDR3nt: TGTGCCACAGCGCAGGGGGTCTCCTACGAGCAGTACTTC
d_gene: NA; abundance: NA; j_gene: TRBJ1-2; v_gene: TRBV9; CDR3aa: CASSAQRNYGYTF; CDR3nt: TGTGCCAGCAGCGCCCAGAGGAACTATGGCTACACCTTC